The clone carrying this T cell receptor beta chain was picked up a small number of times. Its antigen is still unknown. This specimen belongs to a study of beta chain features in type 1 diabetes. Across the whole study: The number of sorted cells examined across all samples was under 140,000,000.

Broader study findings: Naive, central memory and Treg TCRB repertoires appeared more alike in patients than in healthy donors. Within each of all four CD4+ subsets, Type 1 diabetes patients had TCRB CDR3s that were moderately but significantly shorter.

There are 10 residues in the CDR3. Looked up from germline, CDR1 is GTSNPN and CDR2 is SVGIG (reference sequence). V lost 2 bases, J lost 3 bases, and 1 base lay in between. The entirety of the isolated RNA underwent reverse transcription, so expressed TCRB transcripts were sequenced. The assay was immunoSEQ multiplex PCR, and TCRdb's table has in-frame clones only and misses some. The sample has around 710,000 clones; 9.5% to 15% are singletons. The chain combines TRBV30 with TRBJ2-5; D unclear. Sequences were obtained from naive CD4+ T cells from blood. The receptor's source is a man aged 30 to 39 with type 1 diabetes. CDR3 DNA sequence: TGTGCCTGGAGTAAAGAGACCCAGTACTTC. Residues: CAWSKETQYF.